Listed below are T cell receptor beta chains from one sample, sequenced in a study of cytomegalovirus exposure and HLA in healthy donors. This table comes from immunoSEQ multiplex PCR, and its TCRdb copy is limited to in-frame clones, with some not included. The sample has just over 150,000 clones; 80% to 85% are singletons. The sample was PBMCs. These TCRs come from a man aged 18 to 30 in good health and CMV-seronegative. Both conserved end residues are part of each CDR3. A D gene is named only where the DNA matches it firmly. Rows give clone size only sometimes, using once, few, many, or a class for an expanded clone.

V	J	size	D	DNA	CDR3
TRBV5-4	TRBJ2-7	-	-	TGTGCCAGCAGCTTGATCCACAAATCCTACGAGCAGTACTTC	CASSLIHKSYEQYF
TRBV15	TRBJ1-2	-	-	TGTGCCACCAGCAGAGACCTTCCAGGGTCCAACTATGGCTACACCTTC	CATSRDLPGSNYGYTF
TRBV18	TRBJ2-7	-	TRBD2	TGTGCCAGCTCACCCTATTCGACTAGCGGGAGCCCCTACGAGCAGTACTTC	CASSPYSTSGSPYEQYF
TRBV21-1	TRBJ2-1	-	-	TGTGCCAGCAGCAGGGGACAAGGGGGACACAATGAGCAGTTCTTC	CASSRGQGGHNEQFF
TRBV19	TRBJ2-1	-	TRBD2	TGTGCCAGTAGTATTCTAGGACTAGCGGGGAGCAACAATGAGCAGTTCTTC	CASSILGLAGSNNEQFF
TRBV7-2	TRBJ2-3	-	-	TGTGCCAGCAGCTTAGGGGCAAGCACAGATACGCAGTATTTT	CASSLGASTDTQYF
TRBV7-3	TRBJ2-1	-	TRBD1	TGTGCCAGCAGGCGGGACAGGGGGCCCTATGAGCAGTTCTTC	CASRRDRGPYEQFF
TRBV4-1	TRBJ1-4	-	TRBD1	TGCGCCAGCAGCCGTCGCAGGGACAGGGGGTTGGTAACTAATGAAAAACTGTTTTTT	CASSRRRDRGLVTNEKLFF
TRBV7-9	TRBJ2-7	-	-	TGTGCCAGCAGCGGCGGGACGGCCTACGAGCAGTACTTC	CASSGGTAYEQYF
TRBV12-5	TRBJ2-5	-	-	TGTGCTAGTGGTTTGGTACGGGAGACCCAGTACTTC	CASGLVRETQYF
TRBV5-8	TRBJ2-2	-	-	TGTGCCAGCAGCTTGGACAGGGCCACCGGGGAGCTGTTTTTT	CASSLDRATGELFF
TRBV2	TRBJ1-1	once	-	TGTGCCAGCAGGGCGTATGGGACAAACCAAGCTTTCTTT	CASRAYGTNQAFF
TRBV19	TRBJ2-3	-	TRBD2	TGTGCCAGTAGCGCGGTGGGACTAGCGGGAGCAAGGGATACGCAGTATTTT	CASSAVGLAGARDTQYF
TRBV5-4	TRBJ1-3	once	TRBD1	TGTGCCAGCAGCCCAACAGGGGCTGGAAACACCATATATTTT	CASSPTGAGNTIYF
TRBV6-1	TRBJ1-1	few	-	TGTGCCAGCAGTCGCAGGGGCTACAACACTGAAGCTTTCTTT	CASSRRGYNTEAFF
TRBV20-1	TRBJ2-3	-	-	TGCAGGCCCCGGGGGACAGATACGCAGTATTTT	CRPRGTDTQYF
TRBV2	TRBJ2-3	-	TRBD1	TGTGCCAGCCACGACAGGGACATCACAGATACGCAGTATTTT	CASHDRDITDTQYF
TRBV5-1	TRBJ2-1	-	-	TGCGCCAGCAGCTTGAACTTGAACAATGAGCAGTTCTTC	CASSLNLNNEQFF
TRBV1	TRBJ2-1	-	-	TGCACCAGCAGCCACCCCAGTGGGAGACCGTACAATGAGCAGTTCTTC	CTSSHPSGRPYNEQFF
TRBV9	TRBJ2-5	-	-	TGTGCCAGCAGCGTAGGCCGCAGCCAAGAGACCCAGTACTTC	CASSVGRSQETQYF
TRBV2	TRBJ1-2	-	-	TGTGCCAGCAGTGAATCCAGGGCCTATGGCTACACCTTC	CASSESRAYGYTF
TRBV28	TRBJ2-7	-	TRBD2	TGTGCCAGCACCTGGGGCGGGGGGGCGGGAGAGCAGTACTTC	CASTWGGGAGEQYF
TRBV5-1	TRBJ2-7	-	-	TGCGCCAGCAGCTTGGAGGGGGGGGCAACATCCTACGAGCAGTACTTC	CASSLEGGATSYEQYF
TRBV5-1	TRBJ1-2	-	TRBD1	TGCGCCAGCAACGAGCCAGGGGGCGCGGGAGGCTACACCTTC	CASNEPGGAGGYTF
TRBV10-2	TRBJ1-5	-	TRBD1	TGCGCCAGCAGTGAAGGGGGCCGACAGCCCCAGCATTTT	CASSEGGRQPQHF
TRBV5-1	TRBJ1-3	-	-	TGCGCCAGCAGCTTGGTGGCTTTAGTGGCGGCGGACACCATATATTTT	CASSLVALVAADTIYF
TRBV25-1	TRBJ2-7	-	TRBD1	TGTGCCAGCAGTGAATGGCGCGGACAGGGGTCGAACGAGCAGTACTTC	CASSEWRGQGSNEQYF
TRBV7-2	TRBJ2-2	once	TRBD2	TGTGCCAGCAGCTCCCCTGGACTAGCGGGAGTTCCCGGGGAGCTGTTTTTT	CASSSPGLAGVPGELFF
TRBV9	TRBJ1-2	once	-	TGTGCCAGCAGCGCCCAGACATATGGCTACACCTTC	CASSAQTYGYTF
TRBV6-5	TRBJ1-1	-	-	TGTGCCACCCTACGAGACAGCAACACTGAAGCTTTCTTT	CATLRDSNTEAFF
TRBV28	TRBJ2-7	-	-	TGTGCCAGCAGTTCCAGGGCCTACGAGCAGTACTTC	CASSSRAYEQYF
TRBV28	TRBJ1-5	-	TRBD1	TGTGCCAGCAGTGGCCAATTCCCGGGACAGAGCAATCAGCCCCAGCATTTT	CASSGQFPGQSNQPQHF
TRBV18	TRBJ1-5	-	-	TGTGCCAGCTCACCAACGGAGAACCAGCCCCAGCATTTT	CASSPTENQPQHF
TRBV30	TRBJ2-7	-	-	TGTGCCTGGAGACTACTTGACGGTTACTACGAGCAGTACTTC	CAWRLLDGYYEQYF
TRBV15	TRBJ2-1	-	TRBD2	TGTGCCACCAGCCGGGGGGCCTACAATGAGCAGTTCTTC	CATSRGAYNEQFF
TRBV28	TRBJ1-4	-	-	TGTGCCAGCAGTTCAGGCCCCCAGGGAAAACTGTTTTTT	CASSSGPQGKLFF
TRBV18	TRBJ2-2	-	-	TGTGCCAGCTCTCCACAGCCGGTCCCCGGGGAGCTGTTTTTT	CASSPQPVPGELFF
TRBV6-1	TRBJ2-3	few	TRBD2	TGTGCCAGCACCTCTGCTAGCGGGGGGGCGGAAACGCAGTATTTT	CASTSASGGAETQYF
TRBV9	TRBJ1-5	few	-	TGTGCCAGCAGCAGGGGGAGGGATCAGCCCCAGCATTTT	CASSRGRDQPQHF
TRBV5-1	TRBJ1-1	-	-	TGCGCCAGCAGCCCTGGGACACCGAACACTGAAGCTTTCTTT	CASSPGTPNTEAFF
TRBV6-5	TRBJ1-2	few	-	TGTGCCAGCACCGCCTGGGGGCGCGACTATGGCTACACCTTC	CASTAWGRDYGYTF
TRBV5-6	TRBJ2-1	-	TRBD1	TGTGCCAGCAGCAGGGACAGGAATTCTTACAATGAGCAGTTCTTC	CASSRDRNSYNEQFF
TRBV7-2	TRBJ1-1	-	TRBD1	TGTGCCAGCAGCTTGGGGGGGACCGACAGGGGAACTGAAGCTTTCTTT	CASSLGGTDRGTEAFF
TRBV6-1	TRBJ2-3	-	-	TGTGCCAGCAGTCTGAGGGTTGGCACAGATACGCAGTATTTT	CASSLRVGTDTQYF
TRBV6-5	TRBJ1-1	-	-	TGTGCCAGCAGGACAGAAAGGGACACTGAAGCTTTCTTT	CASRTERDTEAFF
TRBV7-8	TRBJ2-5	-	TRBD2	TGTGCCAGCAGCGTCCGACTAGCTCCAGAGACCCAGTACTTC	CASSVRLAPETQYF
TRBV6-1	TRBJ2-7	once	-	TGTGCCAGCCCCGTGCCGGGTTCGAACGAGCAGTACTTC	CASPVPGSNEQYF
TRBV29-1	TRBJ2-7	few	TRBD1	TGCAGCGCCTCCAGGGGGCTGGGCGAGCAGTACTTC	CSASRGLGEQYF
TRBV7-9	TRBJ1-3	-	-	TGTGCCAGCAGCTTAGTCTGGTTAGCTGGAAACACCATATATTTT	CASSLVWLAGNTIYF
TRBV29-1	TRBJ2-3	-	-	TGCAGCGTTGGGGGCCACCCAGATACGCAGTATTTT	CSVGGHPDTQYF
TRBV9	TRBJ2-1	-	TRBD2	TGTGCCAGCAGCAATATAGCGGGGGTGTCAAGTGAGCAGTTCTTC	CASSNIAGVSSEQFF